A selection of T cell receptor beta chains follows, all from one sample in a study of cytomegalovirus exposure and HLA in healthy donors. Method: immunoSEQ multiplex PCR; TCRdb's copy keeps in-frame clones and lacks some. The table shows approximately 210,000 clones, with about four fifths occurring only once. The sample taken for sequencing was PBMCs. Receptors originate from a woman aged 45-65 years in good health and CMV-seropositive. The CDR3 runs from the conserved cysteine through the conserved F or W. D genes are given only for firm matches. Part of the rows lack a size; the others show once, few, many or a class for expanded clones.

D gene,V gene,clone size,J gene,CDR3 length,CDR3 protein,CDR3 DNA
TRBD2,TRBV5-1,few,TRBJ2-3,17,CASSLEGLAGPTDTQYF,TGCGCCAGCAGCTTGGAGGGACTAGCGGGCCCCACAGATACGCAGTATTTT
NA,TRBV28,NA,TRBJ2-7,13,CASSLAGLAWQYF,TGTGCCAGCAGTTTAGCAGGGCTGGCGTGGCAGTACTTC
NA,TRBV4-2,NA,TRBJ2-7,16,CASSQDLAGGARQQYF,TGTGCCAGCAGCCAAGATCTTGCTGGCGGGGCCAGGCAGCAGTACTTC
TRBD1,TRBV7-2,NA,TRBJ1-1,14,CASSTGRGHTEAFF,TGTGCCAGCAGCACGGGCAGGGGGCATACTGAAGCTTTCTTT
TRBD1,TRBV18,NA,TRBJ2-1,15,CASSPSGQGTDEQFF,TGTGCCAGCTCACCGTCTGGACAGGGGACGGATGAGCAGTTCTTC
TRBD1,TRBV4-1,NA,TRBJ2-4,17,CASSQASGTGTQDIQYF,TGCGCCAGCAGCCAGGCGTCCGGGACAGGGACCCAGGACATTCAGTACTTC
TRBD1,TRBV11-2,NA,TRBJ1-4,18,CASSSEPGRGQGNEKLFF,TGTGCCAGCAGCTCAGAACCGGGTCGGGGACAGGGAAATGAAAAACTGTTTTTT
NA,TRBV6-5,NA,TRBJ1-4,15,CASSSLGGAGEKLFF,TGTGCCAGCAGTTCCCTTGGAGGGGCTGGTGAAAAACTGTTTTTT
NA,TRBV19,NA,TRBJ1-5,16,CASADQGASGRQPQHF,TGTGCCAGTGCCGACCAGGGTGCCTCAGGACGACAGCCCCAGCATTTT
TRBD1,TRBV7-8,once,TRBJ1-1,14,CASSTGQGAREAFF,TGTGCCAGCAGTACCGGACAGGGGGCTCGTGAAGCTTTCTTT
TRBD2,TRBV7-3,few,TRBJ2-3,14,CASSLAGGDDTQYF,TGTGCCAGCAGCCTAGCGGGGGGAGACGATACGCAGTATTTT